This T cell receptor (beta chain) appears in the sequencing data of a study of blood T cell repertoires in COVID-19. The V gene lost 3 bases and the J gene lost 8 bases, with 13 bases spanning the gap. This CDR3 has 13 amino acids. The protocol was immunoSEQ multiplex PCR, while the TCRdb copy is restricted to in-frame clones and leaves out a portion. This sample has hundreds of thousands of clones, with just over 85% found just once. V is TRBV12-3 or TRBV12-4 and J is TRBJ1-2; a weak D match, TRBD1 (6 bases). The sample taken for sequencing was PBMCs or T cells enriched from blood (not recorded which). This clonotype was obtained from a woman in her forties with acute COVID-19. CDR3 sequence: CASSFGQGSGYTF. The CDR3 DNA reads as TGTGCCAGCAGTTTTGGCCAGGGGAGCGGCTACACCTTC.